The 29 T cell receptor beta chains listed next were all sequenced from one sample in a study of cytomegalovirus exposure and HLA in healthy donors. Method: immunoSEQ multiplex PCR; TCRdb's copy keeps in-frame clones and lacks some. The table shows some 140,000 clones, with around nine tenths occurring only once. The specimen was PBMCs. The receptors were sampled from a man between 18 and 29 years old in good health and CMV-seropositive.

V gene TRBV18 combines with J gene TRBJ2-1; TRBD1 might be the D (8 bases). The CDR3 spans 16 residues. Trimming took 3 bases from V and 4 from J, leaving 16 bases between them. From germline, CDR1 is KGHSH and CDR2 LQKENI. The CDR3: CASSPPQGGFYNEQFF. The CDR3 DNA follows: TGTGCCAGCTCACCTCCACAGGGGGGGTTTTACAATGAGCAGTTCTTC.

The rearrangement uses TRBV9 and TRBJ1-1; D is unclear. Trimming shortened V by 2 bases and J by 1 base, and 9 bases separated the two germline ends. CDR3 length: 14 residues. Germline-derived CDR1 and CDR2 are SGDLS and YYNGEE. The CDR3 region is CASSVSPGNTEAFF. The DNA for the CDR3 is TGTGCCAGCAGCGTGTCCCCGGGGAACACTGAAGCTTTCTTT.

This clone was counted only a few times. The chain carries TRBV7-2 and TRBJ2-1, with 10 bases lining up with TRBD1. The CDR3 covers 16 residues. Trimming took 2 bases from V and 2 from J; bases not matched to a gene: 3. Germline V gives CDR1 SGHTA, CDR2 FQGNSA. The CDR3 DNA follows: TGTGCCAGCAGCTTAATAGGGACAGGGGCCTACAATGAGCAGTTCTTC. It encodes CASSLIGTGAYNEQFF.

The chain couples TRBV7-2 to TRBJ2-5; TRBD2 agrees at 8 bases. V was pared by 5 bases and J by 5 bases, with 4 bases of the junction left unmatched. Germline V gene sequence: CDR1 SGHTA, CDR2 FQGNSA. CDR3 length: 13 amino acids. In nucleotides, the CDR3 is TGTGCCAGCAGCCGTAGCGGGAAGGAGACCCAGTACTTC. It encodes CASSRSGKETQYF.

The rearrangement links TRBV4-1 to TRBJ1-1; the D is unclear. Trimming stripped 2 bases from V and 2 bases from J, with 9 bases between. The CDR3 has 14 residues. The germline gives CDR1 MGHRA, CDR2 YSYEKL. The chain's CDR3 is CASSQPFRNTEAFF. Written as DNA, the CDR3 is TGCGCCAGCAGCCAACCATTCAGAAACACTGAAGCTTTCTTT.

Here the CDR3 DNA reads TGCGCCAGCAGCCGCAGAGGGACTAGCGGGAGCAATGAGCAGTTCTTC. It encodes CASSRRGTSGSNEQFF. The rearrangement joins TRBV4-3 to TRBJ2-1; 14 nucleotides match TRBD2. J was trimmed by 6 bases and V by 4 bases; bases with no gene match: 5. Germline loops: CDR1 LGHNA, CDR2 YSLEER. This CDR3 contains 16 residues.

This chain links TRBV7-9 with TRBJ2-2, with TRBD2 identical over 9 bases. Germline lookup yields CDR1 SEHNR and CDR2 FQNEAQ (reference sequence). The CDR3 covers 15 residues. J lost 10 bases, V lost 0 bases, and 6 bases had no gene match. The CDR3 is CASSLARGGIVELFF. The DNA for the CDR3 is TGTGCCAGCAGCTTAGCGCGGGGGGGCATCGTGGAGCTGTTTTTT.

The rearrangement uses TRBV30 and TRBJ2-7, with 10 positions matching TRBD2. Germline CDR1 and CDR2: GTSNPN and SVGIG (reference sequence). The CDR3 consists of 13 residues. Trimming took 0 bases from V and 6 from J; bases not matched to a gene: 2. CDR3 in amino acids: CAWSVQREGEQYF. The CDR3 nucleotides read TGTGCCTGGAGTGTCCAGCGGGAGGGCGAGCAGTACTTC.

The chain links TRBV5-6 to TRBJ1-2; no definite D call. V gave up 3 bases and J gave up 0 bases, with 9 bases separating them. The germline V gene has CDR1 SGHDT and CDR2 YYEEEE. The CDR3 sequence is 14 residues long. The CDR3 coding sequence is TGTGCCAGCAGCTGGGAGCACACTAACTATGGCTACACCTTC. Its translation: CASSWEHTNYGYTF.

The gene calls are TRBV5-1 and TRBJ2-6, with TRBD1 matching 7 bases. This CDR3 comprises 15 residues. CDR1 is SGHRS and CDR2 is YFSETQ in the germline V gene. Trimming at V came to 6 bases and at J to 2 bases, leaving 5 bases not matched to a gene. Here the CDR3 DNA reads TGCGCCAGCACCCCAGGGGGTACTGGGGCCAACGTCCTGACTTTC. Encoded protein: CASTPGGTGANVLTF.

The rearrangement links TRBV9 to TRBJ1-2, with 9 positions matching TRBD1. Per the germline V gene, CDR1 is SGDLS and CDR2 is YYNGEE. The CDR3 is made up of 15 amino acids. J was trimmed by 0 bases and V by 4 bases; bases with no gene match: 4. In DNA, the CDR3 is TGTGCCAGCAGCCACGGACAGGGGTCTAACTATGGCTACACCTTC. It encodes CASSHGQGSNYGYTF.

This clone showed up many times. The J gene is TRBJ2-2, the V gene TRBV5-1; maybe TRBD2 (5 bases). Germline V lookup: CDR1 SGHRS, CDR2 YFSETQ. Trimming pared 0 bases from V and 1 base from J, leaving 10 bases between. This CDR3 is built from 16 residues. CDR3 coding DNA: TGCGCCAGCAGCTTGGCGGCAGCGGTGAACACCGGGGAGCTGTTTTTT. Its protein is CASSLAAAVNTGELFF.

The CDR3 region has the DNA TGTGCCAGCGGATCGGGGACAGGGCCCACTGAAGCTTTCTTT. Protein: CASGSGTGPTEAFF. This chain joins TRBV9 and TRBJ1-1; 9 nucleotides line up with TRBD1. Unmatched junction bases numbered 8, after V lost 7 bases and J lost 4 bases. Germline values: CDR1 SGDLS, CDR2 YYNGEE. The CDR3 extends over 14 amino acids.

This chain links TRBV19 with TRBJ2-5; 10 bases are shared with TRBD2. V lost 4 bases, J lost 5 bases, and 7 bases stayed unmatched. The V gene's germline CDR1 is LNHDA and CDR2 SQIVND (reference sequence). The CDR3 has 15 amino acids. Here the CDR3 DNA reads TGTGCCAGTAGTAGCCGGACTAGCGGTATGGAGACCCAGTACTTC. Encoded protein: CASSSRTSGMETQYF.

The V gene is TRBV5-1, the J gene TRBJ2-1, with D perhaps matching TRBD1 (6 bases). The CDR3 runs to 14 residues. Looked up from germline, CDR1 is SGHRS and CDR2 is YFSETQ. The V and J ends lost 4 bases and 4 bases respectively, with 12 bases between them. This CDR3 reads CASSPPTGYNEQFF. For the CDR3, the DNA is TGCGCCAGCAGCCCGCCGACAGGTTACAATGAGCAGTTCTTC.

This clone was seen just once. The genes are TRBV4-3 and TRBJ2-7, with TRBD2 matching 12 bases. J was trimmed by 6 bases and V by 1 base; bases with no gene match: 4. The CDR3 runs to 15 residues. CDR1 LGHNA and CDR2 YSLEER come from the germline V gene. CDR3 loop: CASSQGLAGDLEQYF. As DNA, the CDR3 is TGCGCCAGCAGCCAAGGACTAGCGGGAGATCTCGAGCAGTACTTC.

The chain is built from TRBV6-5 and TRBJ2-5; 7 nucleotides agree with TRBD1. V was pared by 4 bases and J by 5 bases, with 10 bases of the junction left unmatched. Germline V lookup: CDR1 MNHEY, CDR2 SVGAGI. The CDR3 covers 15 residues. This CDR3 is CASSSRQGVRETQYF. CDR3 DNA sequence: TGTGCCAGCAGTTCCCGACAGGGAGTGAGGGAGACCCAGTACTTC.

The J gene is TRBJ2-7, the V gene TRBV7-2; 8 bases are shared with TRBD2. This CDR3 region has 14 residues. V shed 1 base, J shed 3 bases, and the junction held 2 bases outside the gene matches. Germline V gene data show CDR1 as SGHTA and CDR2 as FQGNSA. The CDR3 DNA follows: TGTGCCAGCAGCTTAGGGCGGGAGGACTACGAGCAGTACTTC. Protein: CASSLGREDYEQYF.

The rearrangement uses TRBV11-2 and TRBJ2-7, with 7 bases identical to TRBD1. This CDR3 has 13 residues. V shed 5 bases, J shed 3 bases, and the junction held 4 bases outside the gene matches. Germline loops: CDR1 SGHAT, CDR2 FQNNGV. The DNA for the CDR3 is TGTGCCAGCAGCCCGGGGACAGACTACGAGCAGTACTTC. It translates to CASSPGTDYEQYF.

J is TRBJ2-1 and V is TRBV2; D not certain. Germline CDR1 reads SNHLY; CDR2 reads FYNNEI. This CDR3 is 15 amino acids long. Between the trimmed V and J ends, which lost 8 bases and 0 bases, there was a span of 14 bases. In DNA, the CDR3 is TGTGCCAGCTCTAAGCGTTTGGACTCCTACAATGAGCAGTTCTTC. Translating it yields CASSKRLDSYNEQFF.

The chain joins TRBV18 to TRBJ2-2; 10 bases are a match to TRBD2. CDR1 and CDR2 (germline): KGHSH, LQKENI. Trimming at V came to 3 bases and at J to 1 base, leaving 5 bases not matched to a gene. The CDR3 runs 17 residues. In nucleotides, the CDR3 is TGTGCCAGCTCACCCATGGCTAGCGGGGGGAACACCGGGGAGCTGTTTTTT. It translates to CASSPMASGGNTGELFF.

J is TRBJ1-5 and V is TRBV7-3, with TRBD1 matching 9 bases. The trim removed 6 bases at V and 2 bases at J, leaving 20 bases unmatched. CDR1 is SGHTA, CDR2 FQGTGA, per germline. The CDR3 contains 20 residues. DNA of the CDR3: TGTGCCAGCAGTCCATCTTGGAACAGGGGGCGAGCCTGGGGCAATCAGCCCCAGCATTTT. This gives the protein CASSPSWNRGRAWGNQPQHF.

The gene calls are TRBV2 and TRBJ2-7; TRBD2 matches at 12 bases. V gave up 3 bases and J gave up 7 bases; unmatched junction bases: 10. The CDR3 length is 16 residues. CDR1 is SNHLY and CDR2 is FYNNEI in the germline V gene. As DNA, the CDR3 is TGTGCCAGCAGTGAGGCGACTAGCGGGAGTGCCTTGGAGCAGTACTTC. Its protein is CASSEATSGSALEQYF.

The J gene is TRBJ2-2, the V gene TRBV7-2, with TRBD2 matching over 8 bases. Germline CDR1 reads SGHTA; CDR2 reads FQGNSA. The CDR3 totals 15 residues. Germline trimming cut 11 bases from V and 6 bases from J; bases unmatched to any gene: 14. The CDR3 loop is CASVVSGATAGELFF. The CDR3 coding sequence is TGTGCCTCGGTAGTTAGCGGGGCGACCGCCGGGGAGCTGTTTTTT.

A single count supports this clone. The chain employs TRBV7-9 and TRBJ1-1; 8 bases agree with TRBD1. Per the germline V gene, CDR1 is SEHNR and CDR2 is FQNEAQ (reference sequence). This CDR3 contains 14 residues. With V trimmed by 7 bases and J by 2 bases, 6 bases remained unmatched. In DNA form, the CDR3 reads TGTGCCAGCATCCGCCAGGGGGCCAACACTGAAGCTTTCTTT. It translates to CASIRQGANTEAFF.

This clone has only a few counts. Other DNA sequences of this sample code for an identical CDR3. The CDR3 nucleotides are TGTGCCAGCTCACCGGGACTAGCGGAGACCCAGTACTTC. The encoded protein is CASSPGLAETQYF. The chain is built from TRBV18 and TRBJ2-5; 10 bases map to TRBD2. Germline CDR1 KGHSH, CDR2 LQKENI. The CDR3 runs 13 residues. The trim removed 3 bases at V and 5 bases at J, leaving 0 bases unmatched.

This clone was seen only once. The V and J genes are TRBV4-1 and TRBJ2-1; D might be TRBD2 (6 bases). This CDR3 spans 17 amino acids. Trimming removed 0 bases from V and 3 bases from J, with 15 bases in between. Per germline, CDR1 MGHRA and CDR2 YSYEKL. This CDR3 is CASSQDPPGVGYNEQFF. CDR3 nucleotides: TGCGCCAGCAGCCAAGATCCCCCGGGAGTCGGCTACAATGAGCAGTTCTTC.

The V gene is TRBV27, the J gene TRBJ2-7, with TRBD1 as a possible D gene (6 bases). From germline, CDR1 is MNHEY and CDR2 SMNVEV (reference sequence). The CDR3 covers 15 residues. V lost 5 bases and J lost 0, with 14 bases in between. The CDR3 protein is CASSQPQGSSYEQYF. For the CDR3, the DNA is TGTGCCAGCAGTCAGCCGCAGGGGAGCTCCTACGAGCAGTACTTC.

V gene TRBV19 combines with J gene TRBJ1-1; a possible D gene is TRBD1 (6 bases). Trimming cost V 6 bases and J 0 bases, with 11 bases left between them. This CDR3 contains 14 residues. Germline CDR1 reads LNHDA; CDR2 reads SQIVND (reference sequence). The CDR3 protein is CASRPRDMNTEAFF. The CDR3 nucleotides are TGTGCCAGTAGGCCCAGGGACATGAACACTGAAGCTTTCTTT.